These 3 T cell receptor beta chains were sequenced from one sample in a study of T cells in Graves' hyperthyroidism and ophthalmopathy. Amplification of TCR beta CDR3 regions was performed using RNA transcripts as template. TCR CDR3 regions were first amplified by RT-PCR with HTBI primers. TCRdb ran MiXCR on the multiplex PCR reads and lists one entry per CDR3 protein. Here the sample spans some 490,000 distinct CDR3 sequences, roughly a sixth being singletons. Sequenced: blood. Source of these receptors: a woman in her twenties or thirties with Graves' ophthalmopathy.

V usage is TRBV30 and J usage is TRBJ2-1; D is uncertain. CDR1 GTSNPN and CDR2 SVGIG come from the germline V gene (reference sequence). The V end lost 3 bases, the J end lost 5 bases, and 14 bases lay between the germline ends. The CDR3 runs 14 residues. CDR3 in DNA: TGTGCCTGGAGGGGTGTGTTTGGAAACAATGAGCAGTTCTTC. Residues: CAWRGVFGNNEQFF.

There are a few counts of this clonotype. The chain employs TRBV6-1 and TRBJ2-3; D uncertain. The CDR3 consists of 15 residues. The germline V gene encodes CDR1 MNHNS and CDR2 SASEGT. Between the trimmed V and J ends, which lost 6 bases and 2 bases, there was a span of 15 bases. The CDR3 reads CASRRLGSSTDTQYF. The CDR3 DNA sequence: TGTGCCAGCAGACGCCTAGGTTCTTCCACAGATACGCAGTATTTT.

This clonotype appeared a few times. The chain's CDR3 is CATGTVNTEAFF. In DNA, the CDR3 is TGTGCCACAGGGACGGTGAACACTGAAGCTTTCTTT. V usage is TRBV6-2 or TRBV6-3 and J usage is TRBJ1-1; D is possibly TRBD1 (5 bases). Trimming took off 10 bases at V and 0 bases at J, with 9 bases between the two ends. Germline values: CDR1 MNHEY, CDR2 SVGEGT. This CDR3 has 12 residues.